This T cell receptor (beta chain) stems from a study of blood T cell dynamics during melanoma immunotherapy. The time point here: week 3, after first cycle of checkpoint inhibitor. Patients with prior systemic cancer treatment, concomitant immunosuppressants, or other active malignancies were excluded. Each bulk PBMC sample had approximately 400 ng DNA loaded. Data came from immunoSEQ multiplex PCR; TCRdb stores just in-frame clones and leaves some out. The data contain 25,000 to 30,000 clones, around 80% of them singletons. Germline CDR1 and CDR2: SGHTA and FQGNSA. This CDR3 is built from 14 residues. V was pared by 5 bases and J by 5 bases, with 16 bases between.

The sequencing used blood, collected from a patient treated with checkpoint blockade. The clonotype was recovered from a human donor with melanoma. This chain links TRBV7-2 with TRBJ2-7; D is unclear. CDR3 amino acids: CASSPSALRDEQYF. CDR3 in DNA: TGTGCCAGCAGCCCCTCGGCCTTACGGGACGAGCAGTACTTC.